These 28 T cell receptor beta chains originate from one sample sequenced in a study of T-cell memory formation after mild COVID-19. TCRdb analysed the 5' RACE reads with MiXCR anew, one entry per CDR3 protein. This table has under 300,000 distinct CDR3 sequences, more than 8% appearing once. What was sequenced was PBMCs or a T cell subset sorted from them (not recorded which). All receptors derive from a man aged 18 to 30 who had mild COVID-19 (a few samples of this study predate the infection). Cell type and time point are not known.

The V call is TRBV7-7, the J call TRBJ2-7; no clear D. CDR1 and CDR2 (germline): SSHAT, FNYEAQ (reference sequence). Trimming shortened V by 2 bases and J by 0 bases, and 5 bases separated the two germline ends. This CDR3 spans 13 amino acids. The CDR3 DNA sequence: TGTGCCAGCAGCTTACTCCCCTCCTACGAGCAGTACTTC. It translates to CASSLLPSYEQYF.

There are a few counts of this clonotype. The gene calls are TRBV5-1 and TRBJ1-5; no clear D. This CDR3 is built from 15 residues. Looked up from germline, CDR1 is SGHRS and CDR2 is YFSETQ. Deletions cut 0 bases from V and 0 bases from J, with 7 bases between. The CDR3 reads CASSLGGISNQPQHF. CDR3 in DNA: TGCGCCAGCAGCTTGGGCGGTATTAGCAATCAGCCCCAGCATTTT.

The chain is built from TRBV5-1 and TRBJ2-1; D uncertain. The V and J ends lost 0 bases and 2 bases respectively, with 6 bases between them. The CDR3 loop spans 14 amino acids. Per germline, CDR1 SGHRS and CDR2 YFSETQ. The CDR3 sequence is CASSLESPYNEQFF. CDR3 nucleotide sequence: TGCGCCAGCAGCTTGGAAAGTCCCTACAATGAGCAGTTCTTC. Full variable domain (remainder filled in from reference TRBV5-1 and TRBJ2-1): KAGVTQTPRYLIKTRGQQVTLSCSPISGHRSVSWYQQTPGQGLQFLFEYFSETQRNKGNFPGRFSGRQFSNSRSEMNVSTLELGDSALYLCASSLESPYNEQFFGPGTRLTVL.

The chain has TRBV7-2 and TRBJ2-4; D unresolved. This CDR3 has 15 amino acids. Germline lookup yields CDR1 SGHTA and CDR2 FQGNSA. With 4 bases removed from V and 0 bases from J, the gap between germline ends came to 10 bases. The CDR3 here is CASSYLGLAKNIQYF. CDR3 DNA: TGTGCCAGCAGCTACTTGGGCCTAGCCAAAAACATTCAGTACTTC.

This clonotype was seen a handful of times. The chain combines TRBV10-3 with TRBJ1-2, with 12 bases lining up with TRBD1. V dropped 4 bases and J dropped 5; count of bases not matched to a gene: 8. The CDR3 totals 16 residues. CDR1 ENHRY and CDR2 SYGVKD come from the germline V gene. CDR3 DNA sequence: TGTGCCATCAGTGGGGGGACAGGGGGCGCCGGGTATGGCTACACCTTC. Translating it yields CAISGGTGGAGYGYTF.

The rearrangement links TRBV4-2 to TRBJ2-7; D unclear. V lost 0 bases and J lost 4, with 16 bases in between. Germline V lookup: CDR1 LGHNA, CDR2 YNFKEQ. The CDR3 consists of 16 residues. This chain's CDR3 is CASSQDRLTIIYEQYV. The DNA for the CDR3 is TGTGCCAGCAGCCAAGATCGGCTGACCATTATTTACGAGCAGTACGTC.

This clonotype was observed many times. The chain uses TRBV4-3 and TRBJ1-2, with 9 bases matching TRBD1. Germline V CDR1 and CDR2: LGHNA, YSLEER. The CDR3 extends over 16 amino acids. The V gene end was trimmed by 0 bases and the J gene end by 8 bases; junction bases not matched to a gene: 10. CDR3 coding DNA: TGCGCCAGCAGCCAAGAGAGGACAGGGGTTCCGAGGGGCTACACCTTC. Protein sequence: CASSQERTGVPRGYTF.

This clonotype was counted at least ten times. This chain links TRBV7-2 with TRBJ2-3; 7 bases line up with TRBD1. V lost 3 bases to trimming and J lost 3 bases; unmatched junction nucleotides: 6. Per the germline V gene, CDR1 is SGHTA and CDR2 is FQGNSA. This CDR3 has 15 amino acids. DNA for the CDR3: TGTGCCAGCAGCTTTAGACAGGGTAGAACAGATACGCAGTATTTT. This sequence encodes CASSFRQGRTDTQYF.

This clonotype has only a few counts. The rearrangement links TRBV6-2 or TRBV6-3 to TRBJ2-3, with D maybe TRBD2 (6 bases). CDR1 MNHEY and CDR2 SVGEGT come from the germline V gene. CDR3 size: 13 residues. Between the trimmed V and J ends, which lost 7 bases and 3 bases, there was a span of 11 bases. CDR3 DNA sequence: TGTGCCAGCAAGGCGAGCGGGACAGATACGCAGTATTTT. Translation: CASKASGTDTQYF.

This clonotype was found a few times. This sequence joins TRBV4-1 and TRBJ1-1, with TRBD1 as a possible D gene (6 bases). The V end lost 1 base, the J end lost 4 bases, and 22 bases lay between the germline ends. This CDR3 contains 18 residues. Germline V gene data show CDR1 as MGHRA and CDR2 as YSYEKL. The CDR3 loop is CASSQGPGQRALSTEAFF. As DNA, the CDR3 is TGCGCCAGCAGCCAAGGGCCGGGACAAAGGGCATTGAGCACTGAAGCTTTCTTT.

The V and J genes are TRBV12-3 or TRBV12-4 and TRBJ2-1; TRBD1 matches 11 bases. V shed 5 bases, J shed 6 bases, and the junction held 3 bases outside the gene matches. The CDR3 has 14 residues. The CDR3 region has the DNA TGTGCCAGCAGTCCGGACAGGGGGCTCAATGAGCAGTTCTTC. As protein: CASSPDRGLNEQFF.

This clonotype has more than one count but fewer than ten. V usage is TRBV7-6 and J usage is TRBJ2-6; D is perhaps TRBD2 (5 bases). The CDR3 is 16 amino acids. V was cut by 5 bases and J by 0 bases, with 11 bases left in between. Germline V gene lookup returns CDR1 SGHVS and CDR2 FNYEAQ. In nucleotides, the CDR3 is TGTGCCAGCAGCGACGGAGGTAGCTCTGGGGCCAACGTCCTGACTTTC. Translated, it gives CASSDGGSSGANVLTF.

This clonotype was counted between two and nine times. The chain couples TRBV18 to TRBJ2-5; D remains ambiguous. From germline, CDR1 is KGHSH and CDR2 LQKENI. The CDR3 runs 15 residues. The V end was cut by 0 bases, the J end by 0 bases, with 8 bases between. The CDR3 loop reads CASSPPGRNQETQYF. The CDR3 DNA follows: TGTGCCAGCTCACCACCGGGCAGGAACCAAGAGACCCAGTACTTC.

CDR3 coding DNA: TGTGCCAGCAGCCAAACAGGTTCAGGGAAGCCCCAGCATTTT. It yields the protein CASSQTGSGKPQHF. V gene TRBV12-3 or TRBV12-4 combines with J gene TRBJ1-5; the D gene is possibly TRBD1 (5 bases). The CDR3 consists of 14 residues. The V end lost 6 bases, the J end lost 8 bases, and 17 bases lay between the germline ends.

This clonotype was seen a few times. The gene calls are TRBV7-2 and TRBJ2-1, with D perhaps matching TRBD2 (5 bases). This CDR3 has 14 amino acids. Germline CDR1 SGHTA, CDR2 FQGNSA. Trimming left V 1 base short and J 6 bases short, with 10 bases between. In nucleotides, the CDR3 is TGTGCCAGCAGCTTAGTCCCAGCGGCCAATGAGCAGTTCTTC. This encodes CASSLVPAANEQFF.

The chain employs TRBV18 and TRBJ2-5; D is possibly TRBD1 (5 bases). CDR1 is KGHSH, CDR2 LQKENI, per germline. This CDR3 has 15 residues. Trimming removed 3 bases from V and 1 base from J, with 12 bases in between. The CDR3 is CASSPNQGSQETQYF. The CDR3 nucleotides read TGTGCCAGCTCACCCAACCAGGGATCCCAAGAGACCCAGTACTTC.

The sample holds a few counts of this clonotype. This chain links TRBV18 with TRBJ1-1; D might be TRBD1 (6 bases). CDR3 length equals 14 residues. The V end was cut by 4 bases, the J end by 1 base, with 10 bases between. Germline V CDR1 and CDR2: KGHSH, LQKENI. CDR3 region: CASSLWTENTEAFF. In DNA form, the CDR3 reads TGTGCCAGCTCACTTTGGACAGAGAACACTGAAGCTTTCTTT.

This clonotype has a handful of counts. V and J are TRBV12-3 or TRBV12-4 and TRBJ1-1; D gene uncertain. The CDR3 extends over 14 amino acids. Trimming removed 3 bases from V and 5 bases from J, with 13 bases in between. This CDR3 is CASSFWAGSTEAFF. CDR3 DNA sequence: TGTGCCAGCAGTTTTTGGGCTGGGTCTACTGAAGCTTTCTTT.

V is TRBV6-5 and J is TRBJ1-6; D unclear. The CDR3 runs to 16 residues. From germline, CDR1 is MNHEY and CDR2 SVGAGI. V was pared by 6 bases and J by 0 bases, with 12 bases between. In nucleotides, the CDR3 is TGTGCCAGCAGGGGAAGGTCCTCCTCCTATAATTCACCCCTCCACTTT. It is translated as CASRGRSSSYNSPLHF.

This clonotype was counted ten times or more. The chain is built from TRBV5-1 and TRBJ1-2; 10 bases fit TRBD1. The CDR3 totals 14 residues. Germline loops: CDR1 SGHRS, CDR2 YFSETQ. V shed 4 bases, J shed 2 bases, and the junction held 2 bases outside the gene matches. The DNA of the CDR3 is TGCGCCAGCAGCACGGGACAGGGGAACTATGGCTACACCTTC. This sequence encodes CASSTGQGNYGYTF.

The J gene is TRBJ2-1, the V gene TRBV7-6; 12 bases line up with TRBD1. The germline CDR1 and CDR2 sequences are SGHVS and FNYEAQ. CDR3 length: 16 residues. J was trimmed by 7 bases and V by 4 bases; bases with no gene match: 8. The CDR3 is CASSSPWDRGLNEQFF. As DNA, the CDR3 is TGTGCCAGCAGCTCCCCCTGGGACAGGGGGCTGAATGAGCAGTTCTTC. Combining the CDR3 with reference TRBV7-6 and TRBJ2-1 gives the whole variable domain GAGVSQSPRYKVTKRGQDVALRCDPISGHVSLYWYRQALGQGPEFLTYFNYEAQQDKSGLPNDRFSAERPEGSISTLTIQRTEQRDSAMYRCASSSPWDRGLNEQFFGPGTRLTVL.

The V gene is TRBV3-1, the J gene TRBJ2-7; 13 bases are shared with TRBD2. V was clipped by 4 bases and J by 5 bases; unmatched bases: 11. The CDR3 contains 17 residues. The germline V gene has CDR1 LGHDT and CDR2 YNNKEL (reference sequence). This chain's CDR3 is CASSPRTSGGGRNEQYF. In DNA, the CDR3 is TGTGCCAGCAGCCCCCGGACTAGCGGGGGCGGCAGGAACGAGCAGTACTTC.

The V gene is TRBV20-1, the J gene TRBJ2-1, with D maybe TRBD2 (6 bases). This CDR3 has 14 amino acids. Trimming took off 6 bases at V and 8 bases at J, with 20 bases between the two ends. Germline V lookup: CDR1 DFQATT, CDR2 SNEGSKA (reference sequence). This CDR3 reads CSAPPSVLGDEQFF. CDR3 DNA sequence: TGCAGTGCCCCCCCTAGCGTCCTGGGGGATGAGCAGTTCTTC.

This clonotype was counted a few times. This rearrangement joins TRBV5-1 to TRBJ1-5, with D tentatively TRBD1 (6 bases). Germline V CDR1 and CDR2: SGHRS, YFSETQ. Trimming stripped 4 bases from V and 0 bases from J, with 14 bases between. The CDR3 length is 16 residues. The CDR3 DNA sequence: TGCGCCAGCAGCCCGACAGGTTCCTATAGCAATCAGCCCCAGCATTTT. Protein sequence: CASSPTGSYSNQPQHF.

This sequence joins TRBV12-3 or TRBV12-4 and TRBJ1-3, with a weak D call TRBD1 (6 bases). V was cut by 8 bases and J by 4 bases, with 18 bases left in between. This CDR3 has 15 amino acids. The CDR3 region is CASQGRTALGNTIYF. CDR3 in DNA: TGTGCCAGCCAGGGACGGACAGCTCTCGGAAACACCATATATTTT.

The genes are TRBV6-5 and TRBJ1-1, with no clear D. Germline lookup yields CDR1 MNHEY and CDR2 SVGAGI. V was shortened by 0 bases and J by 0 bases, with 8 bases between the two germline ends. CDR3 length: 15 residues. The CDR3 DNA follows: TGTGCCAGCAGTTACTCCGGACGGCTGAACACTGAAGCTTTCTTT. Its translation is CASSYSGRLNTEAFF.

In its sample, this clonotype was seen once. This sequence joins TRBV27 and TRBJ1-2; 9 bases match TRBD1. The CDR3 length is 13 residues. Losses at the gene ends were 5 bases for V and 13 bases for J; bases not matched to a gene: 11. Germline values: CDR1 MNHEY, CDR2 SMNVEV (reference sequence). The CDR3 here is CASSLGTGNACTF. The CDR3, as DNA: TGTGCCAGCAGTCTAGGGACAGGGAACGCGTGCACCTTC.

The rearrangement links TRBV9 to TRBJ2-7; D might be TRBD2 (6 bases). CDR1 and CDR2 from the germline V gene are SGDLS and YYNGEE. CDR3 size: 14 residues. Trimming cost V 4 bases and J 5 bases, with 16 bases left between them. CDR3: CASSPRLGRDEQYF. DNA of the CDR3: TGTGCCAGCAGCCCCCGACTAGGAAGAGACGAGCAGTACTTC. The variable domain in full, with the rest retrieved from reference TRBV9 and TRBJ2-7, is DSGVTQTPKHLITATGQRVTLRCSPRSGDLSVYWYQQSLDQGLQFLIQYYNGEERAKGNILERFSAQQFPDLHSELNLSSLELGDSALYFCASSPRLGRDEQYFGPGTRLTVT.